These 7 T cell receptor beta chains share one sample of origin, sequenced in a study of metastatic and nonmetastatic thyroid tumors. Using MiXCR, TCRdb reanalyzed the PCR reads. The table lists 20,000 to 30,000 clones, roughly 25% of them singletons. Patients were all untreated before their thyroid surgery. The sequenced sample was tumor tissue. All receptors come from a male donor with papillary thyroid cancer or a benign thyroid nodule (not recorded which). Some clones in this sample may be carry-over from other donors' samples.

This clone is medium-sized (0.01 to 0.1%) within its sample. The V call is TRBV10-2, the J call TRBJ2-7; the D gene is possibly TRBD1 (6 bases). The V and J ends lost 0 bases and 3 bases respectively, with 12 bases between them. The CDR3 runs to 15 residues. Germline values: CDR1 WSHSY, CDR2 SAAADI. CDR3 bases: TGCGCCAGCAGTGAGTCAGCAGGGGAAGACTACGAGCAGTACTTC. Encoded protein: CASSESAGEDYEQYF.

This clone was counted at least ten times. The gene calls are TRBV20-1 and TRBJ2-5; 15 bases fit TRBD2. Germline CDR1 DFQATT, CDR2 SNEGSKA (reference sequence). The length of the CDR3 is 16 residues. DNA for the CDR3: TGCAGGCCGTGGACTAGCGGGAGGGCCGTCGAAGAGACCCAGTACTTC. Its protein product is CRPWTSGRAVEETQYF.

As for this clone: Mismatch with germline at one junction end may stem from a read error. V usage is TRBV11-1 and J usage is TRBJ2-2; the D gene is possibly TRBD1 (6 bases). CDR3 size: 15 residues. CDR1 and CDR2 from the germline V gene are SGHAT and FQDESV (reference sequence). The CDR3 reads CAISLGQCHTGELFF. The DNA for the CDR3 is TGTGCCATCAGCCTCGGACAGTGTCACACCGGGGAGCTGTTTTTT.

In this sample, this clone turned up many times. The chain couples TRBV3-1 to TRBJ2-3, with D perhaps TRBD2 (6 bases). CDR1 is LGHDT, CDR2 YNNKEL, per germline (reference sequence). With 2 bases removed from V and 3 bases from J, the gap between germline ends came to 9 bases. CDR3 length: 14 amino acids. The CDR3 here is CASSQPGETDTQYF. CDR3 nucleotide sequence: TGTGCCAGCAGCCAACCGGGAGAAACAGATACGCAGTATTTT.

Comments on this clone: This CDR3 fails to terminate in the conserved phenylalanine or tryptophan, so it likely reflects a read error. V gene TRBV9 combines with J gene TRBJ2-1; possibly TRBD1 for D (6 bases). The CDR3 totals 16 residues. Germline V lookup: CDR1 SGDLS, CDR2 YYNGEE. CDR3 residues: CACSVVGQGLSNEQFC. The CDR3 nucleotides read TGTGCCTGCAGCGTAGTGGGACAAGGTCTATCCAATGAGCAGTTCTGC.

There are many counts of this clone. CDR3 DNA: TGTGCCAGTACCTTTGGGTCTCATAGCAATCAGCCCCAGCATTTT. Protein: CASTFGSHSNQPQHF. The chain couples TRBV19 to TRBJ1-5; D is unclear. V gave up 7 bases and J gave up 0 bases, with 13 bases separating them. In germline, CDR1 is LNHDA, CDR2 SQIVND (reference sequence). This CDR3 has 15 residues.

This chain joins TRBV20-1 and TRBJ1-2, with D unclear. CDR3 size: 14 residues. The germline gives CDR1 DFQATT, CDR2 SNEGSKA (reference sequence). Trimming stripped 8 bases from V and 8 bases from J, with 24 bases between. CDR3 in DNA: TGCAGTACTCACTCGGACTTGTGGTTGTACGGCTACACCTTC. As protein: CSTHSDLWLYGYTF.